This note documents a single TCR beta chain sequence. Its specificity is unknown. These data are taken from a study of T cells in Graves' hyperthyroidism and ophthalmopathy. Study in general: Staff took peripheral blood when the initial diagnosis was made, before any treatment began. Notes on the study in general: Ophthalmopathy was identified by the model a median about six months ahead of onset. Most thyroid clonotypes expanded above 0.001 appeared in blood too.

CDR1 and CDR2 from the germline V gene are MNHNS and SASEGT. The V gene lost 7 bases and the J gene lost 3 bases, with 13 bases spanning the gap. This CDR3 comprises 13 residues. Isolation of PBMCs was performed on 8.5 to 10 ml fresh peripheral blood. TCR beta CDR3 region amplification was performed from RNA transcripts. A set of HTBI primers served as the primers for a first-round RT-PCR of the TCR CDR3. TCRdb called the multiplex PCR reads again in MiXCR, with one record for every CDR3 protein. The sample lists 250,000 to 300,000 distinct CDR3 sequences, roughly a fifth seen once, with about 40% in the top ten.

The source is a man aged 50-59 years with Graves' ophthalmopathy. The V call is TRBV6-1, the J call TRBJ2-7, with D maybe TRBD2 (7 bases). Sequencing was carried out using blood. CDR3 amino acids: CASKGGGNYEQYF. Here the CDR3 DNA reads TGTGCCAGCAAGGGAGGGGGGAACTACGAGCAGTACTTC.